This record covers a single T cell receptor beta chain. Primers used in a second PCR of about 7 to 11 cycles were a sample-barcoded 5' primer and a J-beta primer mix. TCRdb used MiXCR to reprocess the 5' RACE reads, holding one entry per CDR3 protein. The sample lists over a million distinct CDR3 sequences; about 40% were seen once. The data were taken from a study of blood T cells in healthy people across ages. The V end lost 4 bases, the J end lost 0 bases, and 10 bases lay between the germline ends. Germline V lookup: CDR1 MNHEY, CDR2 SVGEGT. The CDR3 spans 14 residues. This TCR was recovered from a woman under 30 in good health. Sequenced sample: blood. The chain couples TRBV6-2 or TRBV6-3 to TRBJ2-7; no clear D gene. The CDR3 loop reads CASSSSLPSYEQYF. The CDR3 bases are TGTGCCAGCAGTTCCTCCTTACCCTCCTACGAGCAGTACTTC.